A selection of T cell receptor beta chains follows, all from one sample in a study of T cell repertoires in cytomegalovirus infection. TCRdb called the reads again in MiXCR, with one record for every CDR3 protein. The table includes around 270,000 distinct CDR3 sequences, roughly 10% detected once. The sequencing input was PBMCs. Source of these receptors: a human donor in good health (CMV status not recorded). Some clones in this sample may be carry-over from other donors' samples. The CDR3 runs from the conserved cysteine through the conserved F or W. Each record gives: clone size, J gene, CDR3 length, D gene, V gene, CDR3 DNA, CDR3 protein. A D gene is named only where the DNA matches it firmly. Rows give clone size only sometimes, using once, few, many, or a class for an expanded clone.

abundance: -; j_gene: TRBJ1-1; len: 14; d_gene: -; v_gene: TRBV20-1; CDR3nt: TGCAGTGCTAGGGATCTGGCCAAGAACACTGAAGCTTTCTTT; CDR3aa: CSARDLAKNTEAFF
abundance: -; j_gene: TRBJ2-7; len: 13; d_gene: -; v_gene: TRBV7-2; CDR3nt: TGTGCCAGCAGCTTAGGTGGGATTCGGGAGCAGTACTTC; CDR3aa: CASSLGGIREQYF
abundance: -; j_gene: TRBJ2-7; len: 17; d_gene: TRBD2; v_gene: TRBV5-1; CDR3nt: TGCGCCAGCAGCTTGGTGGCTAGCGGGTACAAGTCCTACGAGCAGTACTTC; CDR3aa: CASSLVASGYKSYEQYF
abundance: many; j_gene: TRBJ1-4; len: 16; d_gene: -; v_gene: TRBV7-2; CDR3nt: TGTGCCAGCAGCTGGAAGTCGGGGAGTGCTAATGAAAAACTGTTTTTT; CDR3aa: CASSWKSGSANEKLFF
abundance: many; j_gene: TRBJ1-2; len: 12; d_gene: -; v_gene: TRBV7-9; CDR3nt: TGTGCCAGCAGTCCCCTCGGGGGTGGCTACACCTTC; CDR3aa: CASSPLGGGYTF
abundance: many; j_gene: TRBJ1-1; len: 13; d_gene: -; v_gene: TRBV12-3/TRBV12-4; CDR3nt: TGTGCCAGCAGTTCGACGATCCTCACTGAAGCTTTCTTT; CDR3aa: CASSSTILTEAFF
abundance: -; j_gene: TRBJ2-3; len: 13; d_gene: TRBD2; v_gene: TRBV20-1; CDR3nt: TGCAGTGCTAGGGGACTAGCAGCGTATACGCAGTATTTT; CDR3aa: CSARGLAAYTQYF
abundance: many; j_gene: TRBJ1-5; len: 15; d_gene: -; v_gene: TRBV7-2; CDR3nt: TGTGCCAGCAGTAAGGACGATTATAGCAATCAGCCCCAGCATTTT; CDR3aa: CASSKDDYSNQPQHF
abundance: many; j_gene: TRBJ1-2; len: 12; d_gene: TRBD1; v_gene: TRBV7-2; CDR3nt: TGTGCCAGCAGTGAAGGGGGCATTGGCTACACCTTC; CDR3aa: CASSEGGIGYTF
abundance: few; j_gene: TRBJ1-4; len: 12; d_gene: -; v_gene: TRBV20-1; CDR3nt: TGCAGTGCCCCAGGCGATTCTGAAAAACTGTTTTTT; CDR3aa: CSAPGDSEKLFF
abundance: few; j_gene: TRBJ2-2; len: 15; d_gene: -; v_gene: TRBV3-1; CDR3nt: TGTGCCAGCAGCCGACAGGGAGGAAAAACCGGGGAGCTGTTTTTT; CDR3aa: CASSRQGGKTGELFF
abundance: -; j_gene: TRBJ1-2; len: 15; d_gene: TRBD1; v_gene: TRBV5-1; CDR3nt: TGCGCCAGCAGCATCGACAGGGTGGATATAAAGGGCTACACCTTC; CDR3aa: CASSIDRVDIKGYTF
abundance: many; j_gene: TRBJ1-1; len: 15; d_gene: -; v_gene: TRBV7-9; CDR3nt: TGTGCCAGCAGCCCCTGGACAGCGATCGGGACTGAAGCTTTCTTT; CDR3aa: CASSPWTAIGTEAFF
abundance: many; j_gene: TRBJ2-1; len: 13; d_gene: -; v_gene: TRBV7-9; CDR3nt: TGTGCCAGCAGCTTAGCGGACTGGAATGAGCAGTTCTTC; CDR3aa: CASSLADWNEQFF
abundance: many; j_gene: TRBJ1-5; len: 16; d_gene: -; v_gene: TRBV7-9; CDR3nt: TGTGCCAGCAGCCTAGACGTTGGCAGCCGCAATCAGCCCCAGCATTTT; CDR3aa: CASSLDVGSRNQPQHF
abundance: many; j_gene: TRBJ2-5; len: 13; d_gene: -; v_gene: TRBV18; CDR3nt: TGTGCCAGCTCGCCGGTGCGGAAGGAGACCCAGTACTTC; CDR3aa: CASSPVRKETQYF
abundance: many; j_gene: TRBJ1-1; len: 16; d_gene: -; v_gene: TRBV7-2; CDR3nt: TGTGCCAGCAGCTCCCTCGGGGTACAGGAGAGAACTGAAGCTTTCTTT; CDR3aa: CASSSLGVQERTEAFF
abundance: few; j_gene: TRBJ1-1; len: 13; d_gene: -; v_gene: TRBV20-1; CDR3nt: TGCAGTGCTAGAGCCCCTTCTGGCACTGAAGCTTTCTTT; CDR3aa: CSARAPSGTEAFF
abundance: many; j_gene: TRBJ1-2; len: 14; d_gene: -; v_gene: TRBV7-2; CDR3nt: TGTGCCAGCAGTTCGAGCGGAGGGGACTATGGCTACACCTTC; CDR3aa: CASSSSGGDYGYTF
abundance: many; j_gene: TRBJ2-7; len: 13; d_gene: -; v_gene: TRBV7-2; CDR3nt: TGTGCCAGCAGCCGCCCAGCTTCGAGCGAGCAGTACTTC; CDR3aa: CASSRPASSEQYF
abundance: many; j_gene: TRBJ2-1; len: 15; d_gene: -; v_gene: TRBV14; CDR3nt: TGTGCCAGCAGCCAAGCGGGGATTTTTTACAATGAGCAGTTCTTC; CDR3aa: CASSQAGIFYNEQFF
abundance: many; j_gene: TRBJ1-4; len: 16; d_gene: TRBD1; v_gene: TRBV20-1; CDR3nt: TGCAGTGCTACATTTCCTCCGGGACAGACGAATGAAAAACTGTTTTTT; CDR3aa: CSATFPPGQTNEKLFF
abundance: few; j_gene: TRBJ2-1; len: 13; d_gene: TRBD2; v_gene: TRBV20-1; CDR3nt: TGCAGTGCTTGTCCGGGACTAGCTAATGAGCAGTTCTTC; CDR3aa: CSACPGLANEQFF
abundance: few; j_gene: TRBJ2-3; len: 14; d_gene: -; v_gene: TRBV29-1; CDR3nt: TGCAGCGTTGAAGGGGCGCATGGCACAGATACGCAGTATTTT; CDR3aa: CSVEGAHGTDTQYF
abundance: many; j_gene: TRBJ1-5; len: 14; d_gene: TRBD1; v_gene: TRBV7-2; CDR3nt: TGTGCCAGCAGCTTAGTGTCAGGGGGGCAGCCCCAGCATTTT; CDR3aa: CASSLVSGGQPQHF
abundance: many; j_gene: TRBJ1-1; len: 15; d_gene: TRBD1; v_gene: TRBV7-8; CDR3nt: TGTGCCAGCAGGAGCAAGGGGGCGGTGAACACTGAAGCTTTCTTT; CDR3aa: CASRSKGAVNTEAFF
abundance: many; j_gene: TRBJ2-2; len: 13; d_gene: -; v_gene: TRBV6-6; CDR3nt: TGTGCCAGCAGCCCCAGAGACACCGGGGAGCTGTTTTTT; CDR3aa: CASSPRDTGELFF
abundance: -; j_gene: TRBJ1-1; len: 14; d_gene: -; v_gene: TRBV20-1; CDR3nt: TGCAGTGCTAGAGATCCTAGGTTGGTCACTGAAGCTTTCTTT; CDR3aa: CSARDPRLVTEAFF
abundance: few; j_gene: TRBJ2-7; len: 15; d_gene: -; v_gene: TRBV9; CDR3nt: TGTGCCAGCAGCGTAGGCCTAGCCCCCTCTTACGAGCAGTACTTC; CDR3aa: CASSVGLAPSYEQYF
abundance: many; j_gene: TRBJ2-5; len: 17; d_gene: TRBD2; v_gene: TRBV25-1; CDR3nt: TGTGCCAGCAGTGAAGCCGGACTAGCGGGAGGGGAGGAGACCCAGTACTTC; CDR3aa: CASSEAGLAGGEETQYF
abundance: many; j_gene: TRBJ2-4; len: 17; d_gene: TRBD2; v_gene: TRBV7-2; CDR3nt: TGTGCCAGCAGCTTAAGAGTCCTAGCGGGAGGGCCGGGCATTCAGTACTTC; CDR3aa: CASSLRVLAGGPGIQYF
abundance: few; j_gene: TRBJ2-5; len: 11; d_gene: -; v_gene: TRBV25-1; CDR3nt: TGTGCCAGCAGGGAATCAGGGACCCAGTACTTC; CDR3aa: CASRESGTQYF
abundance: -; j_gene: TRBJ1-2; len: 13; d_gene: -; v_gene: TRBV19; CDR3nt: TGTGCCAGTACCAAAGACAGGAACTATGGCTACACCTTC; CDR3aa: CASTKDRNYGYTF
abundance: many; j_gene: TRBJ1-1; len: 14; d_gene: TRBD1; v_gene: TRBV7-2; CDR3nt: TGTGCCAGCAGCTCCCATCAGGGGGGCACTGAAGCTTTCTTT; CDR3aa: CASSSHQGGTEAFF
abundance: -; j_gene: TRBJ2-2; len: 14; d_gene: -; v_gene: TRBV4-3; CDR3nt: TGCGCCAGCAGCCAAGGGCCGCACACCGGGGAGCTGTTTTTT; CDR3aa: CASSQGPHTGELFF
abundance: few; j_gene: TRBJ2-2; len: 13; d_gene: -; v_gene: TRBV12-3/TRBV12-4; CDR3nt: TGTGCCAGCCGGCGGGTGGGCTCCGGGGAGCTGTTTTTT; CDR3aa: CASRRVGSGELFF
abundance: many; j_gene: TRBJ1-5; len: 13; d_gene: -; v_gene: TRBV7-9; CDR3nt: TGTGCCAGCAGCTTAAGCGTTTATCAGCCCCAGCATTTT; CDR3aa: CASSLSVYQPQHF
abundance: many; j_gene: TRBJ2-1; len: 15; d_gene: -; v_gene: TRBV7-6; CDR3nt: TGTGCCAGCAGCTTCAGTCCCGAGCCCTACAATGAGCAGTTCTTC; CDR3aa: CASSFSPEPYNEQFF
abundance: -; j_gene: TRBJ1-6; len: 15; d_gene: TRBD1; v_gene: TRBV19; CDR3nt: TGTGCCAGTCTGAAGGAGACAGGGGGAAATTCACCCCTCCACTTT; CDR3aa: CASLKETGGNSPLHF
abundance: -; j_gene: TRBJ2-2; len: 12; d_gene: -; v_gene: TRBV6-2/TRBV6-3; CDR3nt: TGTGCCAGCAGTTATGACACCGGGGAGCTGTTTTTT; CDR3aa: CASSYDTGELFF
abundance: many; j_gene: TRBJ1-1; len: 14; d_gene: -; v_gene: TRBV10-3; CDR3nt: TGTGCCATCAGATCGACAGGCCGGGGGACTGAAGCTTTCTTT; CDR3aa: CAIRSTGRGTEAFF
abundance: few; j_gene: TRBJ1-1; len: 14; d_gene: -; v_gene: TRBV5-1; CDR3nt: TGCGCCAGCAGCTCGGGGATTCACAACACTGAAGCTTTCTTT; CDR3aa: CASSSGIHNTEAFF
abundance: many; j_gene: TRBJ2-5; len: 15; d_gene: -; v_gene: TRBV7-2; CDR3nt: TGTGCCAGCAGCCGGGAAGAGCGGATCCAAGAGACCCAGTACTTC; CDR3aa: CASSREERIQETQYF
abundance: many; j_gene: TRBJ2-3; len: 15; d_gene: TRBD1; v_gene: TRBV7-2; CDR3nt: TGTGCCAGCAGCCCCGGGACAGGGCCGAGAAATACGCAGTATTTT; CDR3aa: CASSPGTGPRNTQYF
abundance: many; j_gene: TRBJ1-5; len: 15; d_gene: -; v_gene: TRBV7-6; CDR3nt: TGTGCCAGCAGCTTGACGGCCACCGACAATCAGCCCCAGCATTTT; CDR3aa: CASSLTATDNQPQHF
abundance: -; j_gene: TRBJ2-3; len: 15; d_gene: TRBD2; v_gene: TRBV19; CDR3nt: TGTGCCAGTAGTGTGACTAGCGGGGGGCCCTATACGCAGTATTTT; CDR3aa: CASSVTSGGPYTQYF
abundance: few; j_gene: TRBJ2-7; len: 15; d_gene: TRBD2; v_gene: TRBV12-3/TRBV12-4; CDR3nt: TGTGCCAGCAGTTCCCCGACTAGCGGGTTGTACGAGCAGTACTTC; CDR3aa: CASSSPTSGLYEQYF
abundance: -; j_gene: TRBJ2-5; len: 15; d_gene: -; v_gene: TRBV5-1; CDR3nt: TGCGCCAGCAGCTTGGGGCGAGGCAGTCAAGAGACCCAGTACTTC; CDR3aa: CASSLGRGSQETQYF
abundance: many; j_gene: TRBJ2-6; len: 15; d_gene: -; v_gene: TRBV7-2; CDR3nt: TGTGCCAGCACCGTAGGGGGCTCTGGGGCCAACGTCCTGACTTTC; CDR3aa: CASTVGGSGANVLTF
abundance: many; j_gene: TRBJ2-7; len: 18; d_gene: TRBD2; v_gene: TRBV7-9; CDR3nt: TGTGCCAGCAGTTCACCACAAGGGACTAGTGCCAGACCCCACGAGCAGTACTTC; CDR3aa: CASSSPQGTSARPHEQYF
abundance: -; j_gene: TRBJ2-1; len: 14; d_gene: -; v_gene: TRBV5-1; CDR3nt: TGCGCCAGCAGCTTAGGGGGAGAGTACAATGAGCAGTTCTTC; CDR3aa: CASSLGGEYNEQFF
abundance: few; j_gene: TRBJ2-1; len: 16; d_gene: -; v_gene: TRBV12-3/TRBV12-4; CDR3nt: TGTGCCAGCAGTTCTTCACTTCAGATCTCCTACAATGAGCAGTTCTTC; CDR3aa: CASSSSLQISYNEQFF
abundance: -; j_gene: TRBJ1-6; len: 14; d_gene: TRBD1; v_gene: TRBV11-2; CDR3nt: TGTGCCAGCAGCTACAGGGGGAACAATTCACCCCTCCACTTT; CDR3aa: CASSYRGNNSPLHF
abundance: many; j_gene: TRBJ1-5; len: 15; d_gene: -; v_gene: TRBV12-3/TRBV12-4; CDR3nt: TGTGCCAGCAGTTTTTTTTTACCGGGTAATCAGCCCCAGCATTTT; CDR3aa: CASSFFLPGNQPQHF